Included here is one TCR beta chain sequence, with context. Per the study methods: Cell counts per sample came from amplifying reference gene primers. Only in-frame clones appear in the TCRdb table, and some are missing; sequencing was by immunoSEQ multiplex PCR. That table gives V, J and clone size, and the DNA gave D and trimming. Here the sample spans approximately 150,000 clones, 65% to 90% being singletons. The germline V gene encodes CDR1 SGDLS and CDR2 YYNGEE. V was trimmed by 0 bases and J by 9 bases, leaving 19 bases between them. The CDR3 sequence is 16 residues long. The data were obtained in a study of blood T cell repertoires in COVID-19. Across the study: The United States, Italy and Spain were the sources of the acute and convalescent COVID-19 samples. Sources were T cells, B-cell-depleted T cells, or PBMCs; the material itself was cDNA or gDNA.

V usage is TRBV9 and J usage is TRBJ2-1; TRBD2 might be the D (6 bases). This TCR was sampled from a man between 65 and 85 years old with acute or convalescent COVID-19. The sample was peripheral blood. CDR3 in amino acids: CASSVVPTGEGGEQFF. CDR3 sequence (DNA): TGTGCCAGCAGCGTAGTCCCAACGGGAGAGGGAGGTGAGCAGTTCTTC.